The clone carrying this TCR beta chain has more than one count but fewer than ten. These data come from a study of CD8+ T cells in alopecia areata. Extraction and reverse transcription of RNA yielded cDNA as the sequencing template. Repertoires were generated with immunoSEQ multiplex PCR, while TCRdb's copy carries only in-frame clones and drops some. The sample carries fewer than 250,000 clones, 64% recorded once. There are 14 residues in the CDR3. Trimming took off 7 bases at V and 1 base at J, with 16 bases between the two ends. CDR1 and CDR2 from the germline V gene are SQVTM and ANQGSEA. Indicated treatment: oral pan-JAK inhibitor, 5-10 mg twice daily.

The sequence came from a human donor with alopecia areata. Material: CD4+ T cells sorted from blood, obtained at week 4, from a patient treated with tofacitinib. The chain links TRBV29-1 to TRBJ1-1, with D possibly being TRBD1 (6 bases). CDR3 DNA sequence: TGCAGCGCTAAGAACAGGGTGCAGAACACTGAAGCTTTCTTT. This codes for CSAKNRVQNTEAFF.